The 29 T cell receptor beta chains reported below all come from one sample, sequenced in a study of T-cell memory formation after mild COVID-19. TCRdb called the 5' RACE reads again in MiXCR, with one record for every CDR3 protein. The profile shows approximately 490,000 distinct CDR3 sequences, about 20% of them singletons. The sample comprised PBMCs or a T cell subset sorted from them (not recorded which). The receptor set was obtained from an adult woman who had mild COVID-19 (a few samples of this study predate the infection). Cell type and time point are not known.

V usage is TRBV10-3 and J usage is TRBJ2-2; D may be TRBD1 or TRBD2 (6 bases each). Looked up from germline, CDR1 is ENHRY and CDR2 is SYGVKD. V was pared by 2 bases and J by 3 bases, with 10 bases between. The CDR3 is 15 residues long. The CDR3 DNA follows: TGTGCCATCAGTGAGGGGGGGCGACACACCGGGGAGCTGTTTTTT. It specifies CAISEGGRHTGELFF.

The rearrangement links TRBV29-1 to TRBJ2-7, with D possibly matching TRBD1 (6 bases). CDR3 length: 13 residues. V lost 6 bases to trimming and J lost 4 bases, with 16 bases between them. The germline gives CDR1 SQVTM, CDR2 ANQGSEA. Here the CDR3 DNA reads TGCAGCGTCGAGGGGGACCATACTTACGAGCAGTACTTC. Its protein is CSVEGDHTYEQYF.

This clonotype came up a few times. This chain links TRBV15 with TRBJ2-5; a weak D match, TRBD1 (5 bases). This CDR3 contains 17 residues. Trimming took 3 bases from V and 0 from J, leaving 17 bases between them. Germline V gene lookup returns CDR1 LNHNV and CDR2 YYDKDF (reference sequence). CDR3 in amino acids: CATSSPPTDLYQETQYF. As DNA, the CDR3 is TGTGCCACCAGCAGCCCGCCGACAGACTTGTACCAAGAGACCCAGTACTTC.

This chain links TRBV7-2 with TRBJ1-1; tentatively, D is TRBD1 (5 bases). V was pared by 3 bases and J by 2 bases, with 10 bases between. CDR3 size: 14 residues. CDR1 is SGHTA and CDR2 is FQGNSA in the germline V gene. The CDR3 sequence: CASSLGPFNTEAFF. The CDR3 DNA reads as TGTGCCAGCAGCTTGGGACCCTTCAACACTGAAGCTTTCTTT.

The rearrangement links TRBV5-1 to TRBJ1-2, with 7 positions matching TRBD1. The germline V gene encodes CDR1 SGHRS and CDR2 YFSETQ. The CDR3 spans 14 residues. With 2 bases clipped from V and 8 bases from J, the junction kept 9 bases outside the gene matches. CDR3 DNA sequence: TGCGCCAGCAGCTTCTCCACAGGGGACAACGGCTACACCTTC. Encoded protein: CASSFSTGDNGYTF.

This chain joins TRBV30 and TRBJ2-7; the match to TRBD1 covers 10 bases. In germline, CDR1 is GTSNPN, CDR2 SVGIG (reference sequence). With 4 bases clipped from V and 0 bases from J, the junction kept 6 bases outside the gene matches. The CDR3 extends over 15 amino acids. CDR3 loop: CAWTTDRGASYEQYF. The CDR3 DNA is TGTGCCTGGACCACGGACAGGGGGGCCTCCTACGAGCAGTACTTC.

CDR3: CSARDQIDTQYF. Here the CDR3 DNA reads TGCAGTGCTAGAGATCAGATAGATACGCAGTATTTT. The gene calls are TRBV20-1 and TRBJ2-3; D uncertain. From germline, CDR1 is DFQATT and CDR2 SNEGSKA (reference sequence). The CDR3 is made up of 12 amino acids. The V and J ends lost 0 bases and 5 bases respectively, with 6 bases between them.

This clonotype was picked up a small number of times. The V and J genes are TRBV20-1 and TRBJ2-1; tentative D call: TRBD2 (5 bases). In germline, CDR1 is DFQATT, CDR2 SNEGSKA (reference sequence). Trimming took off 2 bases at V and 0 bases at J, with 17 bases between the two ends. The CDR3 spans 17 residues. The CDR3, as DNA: TGCAGTGCTAGATTTGTTGGTAGCGCGAGCTCCTACAATGAGCAGTTCTTC. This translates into CSARFVGSASSYNEQFF.

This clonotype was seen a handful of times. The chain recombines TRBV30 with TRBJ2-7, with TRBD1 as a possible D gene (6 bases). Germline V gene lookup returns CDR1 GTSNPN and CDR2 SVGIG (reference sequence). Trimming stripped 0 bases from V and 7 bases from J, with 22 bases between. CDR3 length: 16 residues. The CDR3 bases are TGTGCCTGGAGTGTTCCGGGACACTTCGCCCGAAGAGAGCAGTACTTC. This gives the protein CAWSVPGHFARREQYF.

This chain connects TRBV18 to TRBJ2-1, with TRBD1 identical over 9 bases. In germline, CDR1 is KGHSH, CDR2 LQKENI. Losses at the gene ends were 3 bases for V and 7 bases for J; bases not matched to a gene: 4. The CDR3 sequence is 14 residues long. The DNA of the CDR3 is TGTGCCAGCTCACCGGGACAGGGAGAAAATGAGCAGTTCTTC. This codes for CASSPGQGENEQFF.

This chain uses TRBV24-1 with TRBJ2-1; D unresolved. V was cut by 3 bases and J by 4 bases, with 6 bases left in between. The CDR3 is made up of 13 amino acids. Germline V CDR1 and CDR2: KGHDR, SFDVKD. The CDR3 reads CATSDPGYNEQFF. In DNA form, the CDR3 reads TGTGCCACCAGTGATCCGGGTTACAATGAGCAGTTCTTC.

The CDR3 DNA sequence: TGTGCCAGCAGTCCCTCACCGCCTTACGAGCAGTACTTC. This gives the protein CASSPSPPYEQYF. The V gene is TRBV2, the J gene TRBJ2-7, with D unresolved. The V end lost 5 bases, the J end lost 4 bases, and 12 bases lay between the germline ends. Germline CDR1 and CDR2: SNHLY and FYNNEI. The CDR3 loop spans 13 amino acids.

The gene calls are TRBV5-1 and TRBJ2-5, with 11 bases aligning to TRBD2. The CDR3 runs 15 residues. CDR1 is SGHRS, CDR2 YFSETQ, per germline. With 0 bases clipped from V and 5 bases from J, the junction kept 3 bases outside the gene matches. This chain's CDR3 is CASSLGSGGAETQYF. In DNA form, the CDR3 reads TGCGCCAGCAGCTTGGGTAGCGGGGGGGCCGAGACCCAGTACTTC.

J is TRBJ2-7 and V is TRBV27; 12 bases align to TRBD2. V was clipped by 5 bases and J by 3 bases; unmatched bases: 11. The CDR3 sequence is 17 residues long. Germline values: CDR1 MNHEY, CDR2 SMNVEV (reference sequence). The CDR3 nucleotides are TGTGCCAGCAGTGCGCCACTAGCGGGGGGCCTAGACTACGAGCAGTACTTC. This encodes CASSAPLAGGLDYEQYF.

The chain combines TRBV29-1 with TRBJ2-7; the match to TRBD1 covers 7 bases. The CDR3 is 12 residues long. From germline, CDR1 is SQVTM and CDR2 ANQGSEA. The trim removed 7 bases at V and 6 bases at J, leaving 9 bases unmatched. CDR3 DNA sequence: TGCAGCGCCGACAGGGAATCAGGCGAGCAGTACTTC. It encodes CSADRESGEQYF.

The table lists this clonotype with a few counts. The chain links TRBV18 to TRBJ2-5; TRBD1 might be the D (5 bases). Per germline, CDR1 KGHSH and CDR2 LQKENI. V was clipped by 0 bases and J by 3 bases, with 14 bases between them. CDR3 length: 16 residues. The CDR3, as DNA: TGTGCCAGCTCACCACCGGACAAGTTGCGTAAAGAGACCCAGTACTTC. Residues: CASSPPDKLRKETQYF.

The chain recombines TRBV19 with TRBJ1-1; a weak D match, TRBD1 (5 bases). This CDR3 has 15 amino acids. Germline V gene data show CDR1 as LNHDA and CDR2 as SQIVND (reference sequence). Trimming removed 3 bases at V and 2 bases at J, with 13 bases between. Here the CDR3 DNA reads TGTGCCAGTAGTATCGGCGGGACGGAAAACACTGAAGCTTTCTTT. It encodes CASSIGGTENTEAFF.

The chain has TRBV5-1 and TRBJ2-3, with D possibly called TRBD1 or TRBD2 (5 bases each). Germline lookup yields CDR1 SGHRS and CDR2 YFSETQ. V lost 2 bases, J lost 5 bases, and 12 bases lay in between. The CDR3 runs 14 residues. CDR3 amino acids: CASSLLGVLDTQYF. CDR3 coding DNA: TGCGCCAGCAGCTTATTGGGGGTCCTAGATACGCAGTATTTT.

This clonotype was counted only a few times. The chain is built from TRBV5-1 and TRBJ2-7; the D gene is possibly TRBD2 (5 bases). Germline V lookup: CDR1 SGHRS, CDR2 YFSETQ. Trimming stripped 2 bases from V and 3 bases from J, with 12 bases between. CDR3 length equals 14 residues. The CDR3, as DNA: TGCGCCAGCAGCTTTGGGAGCCCTGGCTACGAGCAGTACTTC. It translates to CASSFGSPGYEQYF. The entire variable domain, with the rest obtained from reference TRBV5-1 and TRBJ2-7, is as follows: KAGVTQTPRYLIKTRGQQVTLSCSPISGHRSVSWYQQTPGQGLQFLFEYFSETQRNKGNFPGRFSGRQFSNSRSEMNVSTLELGDSALYLCASSFGSPGYEQYFGPGTRLTVT.

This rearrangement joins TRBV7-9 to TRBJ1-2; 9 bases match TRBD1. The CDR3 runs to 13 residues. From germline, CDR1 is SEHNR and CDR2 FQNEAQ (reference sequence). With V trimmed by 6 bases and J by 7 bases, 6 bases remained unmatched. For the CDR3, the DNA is TGTGCCAGCAGTAGGGACAGGGAGACTGGCTACACCTTC. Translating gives CASSRDRETGYTF.

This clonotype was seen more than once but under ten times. CDR3 loop: CSVAQGKETQYF. The CDR3 nucleotides are TGCAGCGTTGCACAGGGTAAAGAGACCCAGTACTTC. J is TRBJ2-5 and V is TRBV29-1, with D perhaps TRBD1 (6 bases). In germline, CDR1 is SQVTM, CDR2 ANQGSEA. The CDR3 covers 12 residues. The V gene lost 4 bases and the J gene lost 3 bases, with 9 bases spanning the gap.

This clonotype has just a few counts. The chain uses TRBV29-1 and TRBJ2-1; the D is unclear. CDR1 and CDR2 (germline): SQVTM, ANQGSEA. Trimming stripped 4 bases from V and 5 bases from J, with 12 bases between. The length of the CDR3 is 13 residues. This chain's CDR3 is CSVGRGRHNEQFF. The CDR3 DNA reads TGCAGCGTTGGGAGAGGACGGCACAATGAGCAGTTCTTC.

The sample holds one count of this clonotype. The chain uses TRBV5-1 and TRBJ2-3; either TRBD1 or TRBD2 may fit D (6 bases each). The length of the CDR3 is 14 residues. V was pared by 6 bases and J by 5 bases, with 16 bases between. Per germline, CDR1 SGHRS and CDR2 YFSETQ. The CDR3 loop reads CASMDPGGGDTQYF. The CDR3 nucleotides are TGCGCCAGCATGGATCCCGGGGGCGGAGATACGCAGTATTTT.

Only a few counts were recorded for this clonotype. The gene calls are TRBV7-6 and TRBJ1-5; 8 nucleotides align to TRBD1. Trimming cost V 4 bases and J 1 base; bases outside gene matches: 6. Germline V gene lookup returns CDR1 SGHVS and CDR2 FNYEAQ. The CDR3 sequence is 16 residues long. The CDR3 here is CASSYGQGGSNQPQHF. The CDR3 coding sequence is TGTGCCAGCAGCTACGGACAGGGTGGAAGCAATCAGCCCCAGCATTTT.

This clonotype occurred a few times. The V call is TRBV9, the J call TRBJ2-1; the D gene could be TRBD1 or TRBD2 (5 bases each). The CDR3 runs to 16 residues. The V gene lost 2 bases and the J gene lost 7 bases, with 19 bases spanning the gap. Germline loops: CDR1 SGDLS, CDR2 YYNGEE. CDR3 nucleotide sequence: TGTGCCAGCAGCGTGATTGGGGTGGGGGTTCGGAATGAGCAGTTCTTC. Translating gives CASSVIGVGVRNEQFF.

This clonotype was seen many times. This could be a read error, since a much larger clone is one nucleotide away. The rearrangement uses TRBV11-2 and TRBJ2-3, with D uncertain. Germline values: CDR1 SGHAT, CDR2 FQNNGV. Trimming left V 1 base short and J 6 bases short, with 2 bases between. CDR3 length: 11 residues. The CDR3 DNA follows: TGTGCCAGCAGCTTAGTCGATACGCAGTATTTT. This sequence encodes CASSLVDTQYF.

The CDR3 region is CASSPADRGQYF. CDR3 nucleotides: TGTGCCAGCAGCCCCGCAGACAGGGGGCAGTACTTC. The V call is TRBV7-9, the J call TRBJ2-7, with TRBD1 identical over 8 bases. This CDR3 is 12 amino acids long. CDR1 SEHNR and CDR2 FQNEAQ come from the germline V gene (reference sequence). After removal of 5 bases from V and 9 bases from J, the junction contained 6 bases not matched to a gene.

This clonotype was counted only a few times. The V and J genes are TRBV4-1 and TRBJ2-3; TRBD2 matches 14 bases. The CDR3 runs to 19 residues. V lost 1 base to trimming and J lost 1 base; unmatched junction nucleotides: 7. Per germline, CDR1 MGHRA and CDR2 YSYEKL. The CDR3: CASSQAQTSGGGGTDTQYF. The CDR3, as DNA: TGCGCCAGCAGCCAAGCACAGACTAGCGGGGGGGGAGGCACAGATACGCAGTATTTT.

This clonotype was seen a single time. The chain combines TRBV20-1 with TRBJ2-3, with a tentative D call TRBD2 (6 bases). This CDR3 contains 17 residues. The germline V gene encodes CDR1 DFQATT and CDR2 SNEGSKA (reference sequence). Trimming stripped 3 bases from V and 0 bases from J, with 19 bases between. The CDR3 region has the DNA TGCAGTGCTAGTAACCCTCTCGCCGCGGGGAGCACAGATACGCAGTATTTT. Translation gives CSASNPLAAGSTDTQYF.